This T cell receptor (beta chain) was captured in a study of cytomegalovirus exposure and HLA in healthy donors. Study-wide results and limits: Prior analysis indicated that the majority of TCR beta V segments exhibited productivity approximately 87% or approximately 30% of the time.

The PCR was carried out with 60 Vbeta primers and 13 Jbeta primers. Clones were read by immunoSEQ multiplex PCR, and TCRdb kept only the in-frame ones, dropping some. Of about 190,000 clones in the sample, approximately 78% were seen once. Germline CDR1 is MDHEN and CDR2 is SYDVKM. The CDR3 covers 16 residues. The ends were cut back, 2 bases at V and 6 bases at J, with 19 bases in the middle. A word on this clone: Its target is not known.

The clonotype was recovered from a woman under 30 in good health and CMV-seronegative. The chain employs TRBV28 and TRBJ1-1, with TRBD1 as a possible D gene (5 bases). The sequencing sample was made of PBMCs. The CDR3 is CASSLAGWQGEAEAFF. As DNA, the CDR3 is TGTGCCAGCAGTTTAGCTGGCTGGCAGGGCGAGGCTGAAGCTTTCTTT.